The text below deals with one TCR beta chain. Its target is not known. This sample is drawn from a study of T cell responses to AZD1222 COVID-19 vaccine. The V gene's germline CDR1 is KGHDR and CDR2 SFDVKD. V lost 2 bases to trimming and J lost 6 bases; unmatched junction nucleotides: 18. The CDR3 totals 19 residues. Measured with immunoSEQ multiplex PCR; TCRdb has only the in-frame clones, and not every one. The sample contains about 130,000 clones, approximately 92% of which appear only once. Whole-study results and caveats: Clonal diversity may have been underestimated in mostly white British donors. At baseline, seropositivity was found in only six or seven AZD1222 recipients. The study sampled repertoires only after the peak T cell response.

The chain recombines TRBV24-1 with TRBJ2-1, with TRBD1 matching 7 bases. Sequencing used peripheral blood, obtained 28 days after the second AZD1222 dose. This TCR derives from an adult who received the AZD1222 COVID-19 vaccine. CDR3 in amino acids: CATSDWTWDSRVGSNEQFF. In DNA form, the CDR3 reads TGTGCCACCAGTGATTGGACGTGGGACAGCAGGGTAGGGAGCAATGAGCAGTTCTTC.